A single sample is the source of the 29 T cell receptor beta chains below, sequenced in a study of T cell responses to AZD1222 COVID-19 vaccine. The table came from immunoSEQ multiplex PCR; TCRdb's copy has only in-frame clones and leaves some out. The table shows some 130,000 clones, with approximately 84% occurring only once. Specimen: peripheral blood, collected on day 0 of AZD1222 vaccination. These receptor sequences come from an adult in good health.

A single count supports this clone. The CDR3 DNA follows: TGTGCCAGCAGTGAAGGGAGGGTTGGTGAAAAACTGTTTTTT. It is translated as CASSEGRVGEKLFF. J is TRBJ1-4 and V is TRBV2; D ambiguous. The V end lost 1 base, the J end lost 7 bases, and 10 bases lay between the germline ends. Per the germline V gene, CDR1 is SNHLY and CDR2 is FYNNEI. The CDR3 contains 14 residues.

The V call is TRBV6-5, the J call TRBJ2-1; 8 bases fit TRBD1. The CDR3 runs 15 residues. CDR1 is MNHEY, CDR2 SVGAGI, per germline. The junction had 8 bases not matched to a gene; V was cut back by 3 bases and J by 7 bases. In DNA form, the CDR3 reads TGTGCCAGCAGTTATTTGCAGGGGGCTGAGAATGAGCAGTTCTTC. Protein sequence: CASSYLQGAENEQFF.

In its sample, this clone was seen many times. The rearrangement uses TRBV10-1 and TRBJ1-1; TRBD1 aligns across 7 bases. This CDR3 region has 14 residues. J lost 8 bases, V lost 5 bases, and 11 bases had no gene match. From germline, CDR1 is WNHNN and CDR2 SYGVQD (reference sequence). The CDR3 loop reads CASSPKPDRAEAFF. The CDR3 DNA reads as TGCGCCAGCAGTCCCAAACCCGACAGGGCGGAAGCTTTCTTT.

This chain connects TRBV5-6 to TRBJ1-2; no clear D. The length of the CDR3 is 15 residues. Trimming stripped 0 bases from V and 4 bases from J, with 13 bases between. The germline V gene has CDR1 SGHDT and CDR2 YYEEEE. The CDR3 loop is CASSLVGMSVYGYTF. CDR3 bases: TGTGCCAGCAGCTTGGTAGGGATGTCGGTCTATGGCTACACCTTC.

The gene calls are TRBV9 and TRBJ1-1; D may be TRBD1 (6 bases). V shed 4 bases and J shed 1 base, with 11 bases lying between them. Germline lookup yields CDR1 SGDLS and CDR2 YYNGEE. The CDR3 consists of 14 residues. CDR3 region: CASSSGGANTEAFF. The DNA of the CDR3 is TGTGCCAGCAGCAGTGGGGGGGCGAACACTGAAGCTTTCTTT.

This sequence joins TRBV2 and TRBJ1-2; no reliable D call. V was shortened by 3 bases and J by 4 bases, with 12 bases between the two germline ends. CDR3 size: 14 residues. Germline assignment: CDR1 SNHLY and CDR2 FYNNEI. CDR3 loop: CASSDGGRGYGYTF. In DNA form, the CDR3 reads TGTGCCAGCAGTGACGGAGGCCGAGGCTATGGCTACACCTTC.

This clone has just one count. V usage is TRBV28 and J usage is TRBJ2-2; a possible D gene is TRBD2 (5 bases). The V gene's germline CDR1 is MDHEN and CDR2 SYDVKM. V gave up 6 bases and J gave up 9 bases, with 8 bases separating them. The CDR3 spans 11 residues. CDR3: CASSRTWELFF. The CDR3 coding sequence is TGTGCCAGCAGCCGGACTTGGGAGCTGTTTTTT.

The chain couples TRBV27 to TRBJ1-3; TRBD1 is a possible D gene (5 bases). In germline, CDR1 is MNHEY, CDR2 SMNVEV (reference sequence). The V and J ends lost 2 bases and 8 bases respectively, with 13 bases between them. This CDR3 comprises 14 residues. In DNA form, the CDR3 reads TGTGCCAGCAGTTTACGTGGAGTAGGGGACACCATATATTTT. Its protein product is CASSLRGVGDTIYF.

This clone was seen a few times. The CDR3 reads CAVSRRGGYTF. In nucleotides, the CDR3 is TGTGCCGTTTCTCGTCGGGGTGGCTACACCTTC. The chain has TRBV11-2 and TRBJ1-2, with D unclear. CDR1 SGHAT and CDR2 FQNNGV come from the germline V gene. The V end lost 11 bases, the J end lost 7 bases, and 14 bases lay between the germline ends. The CDR3 runs to 11 residues.

This clone has a single count. This chain connects TRBV30 to TRBJ2-2; 10 positions agree with TRBD2. Germline lookup yields CDR1 GTSNPN and CDR2 SVGIG (reference sequence). J was trimmed by 4 bases and V by 3 bases; bases with no gene match: 11. The CDR3 is made up of 17 amino acids. CDR3 nucleotide sequence: TGTGCCTGGAGCCCCGGAAGCGGGGGGGCAATCACCGGGGAGCTGTTTTTT. Translated, it gives CAWSPGSGGAITGELFF.

V usage is TRBV14 and J usage is TRBJ1-2; D is unclear. The CDR3 extends over 16 amino acids. Trimming cost V 0 bases and J 4 bases, with 15 bases left between them. Germline CDR1 and CDR2: SGHDN and FVKESK. CDR3 bases: TGTGCCAGCAGCCAAGAGCTAAGCGCCTCTATCTATGGCTACACCTTC. Translation: CASSQELSASIYGYTF. The variable domain in full, completed from reference TRBV14 and TRBJ1-2, reads EAGVTQFPSHSVIEKGQTVTLRCDPISGHDNLYWYRRVMGKEIKFLLHFVKESKQDESGMPNNRFLAERTGGTYSTLKVQPAELEDSGVYFCASSQELSASIYGYTFGSGTRLTVV.

The CDR3 is CASSPGLGGAGGYEQYF. The CDR3 DNA is TGTGCCAGCTCACCGGGCCTGGGGGGCGCAGGTGGGTACGAGCAGTACTTC. This chain joins TRBV18 and TRBJ2-7; either TRBD1 or TRBD2 may supply D (6 bases each). The germline CDR1 and CDR2 sequences are KGHSH and LQKENI. V lost 3 bases to trimming and J lost 4 bases, with 22 bases between them. This CDR3 region has 17 residues.

The chain employs TRBV7-9 and TRBJ2-5; 7 bases fit TRBD2. The V and J ends lost 6 bases and 7 bases, in that order; junction bases with no gene match: 8. CDR3 length equals 13 residues. Germline V gene sequence: CDR1 SEHNR, CDR2 FQNEAQ (reference sequence). In DNA form, the CDR3 reads TGTGCCAGCAGTACAAGGGAGGGAGTGACCCAGTACTTC. Translation: CASSTREGVTQYF.

This chain links TRBV29-1 with TRBJ2-5; 7 bases agree with TRBD2. This CDR3 has 12 residues. With V trimmed by 7 bases and J by 6 bases, 8 bases remained unmatched. Germline lookup yields CDR1 SQVTM and CDR2 ANQGSEA. CDR3 sequence reads: CSATSGEQTQYF. The CDR3 nucleotides read TGCAGCGCCACAAGCGGGGAACAGACCCAGTACTTC. Based on the CDR3 plus reference TRBV29-1 and TRBJ2-5, the full variable domain is SAVISQKPSRDICQRGTSLTIQCQVDSQVTMMFWYRQQPGQSLTLIATANQGSEATYESGFVIDKFPISRPNLTFSTLTVSNMSPEDSSIYLCSATSGEQTQYFGPGTRLLVL.

The V and J genes are TRBV6-1 and TRBJ1-1; no definite D call. Trimming cost V 1 base and J 8 bases, with 2 bases left between them. The germline V gene has CDR1 MNHNS and CDR2 SASEGT. The CDR3 consists of 10 residues. CDR3 sequence (DNA): TGTGCCAGCAGTGAAGACGAAGCTTTCTTT. This codes for CASSEDEAFF.

The chain uses TRBV4-1 and TRBJ1-1; D unclear. Trimming removed 5 bases at V and 6 bases at J, with 16 bases between. The CDR3 is 14 residues long. CDR1 is MGHRA and CDR2 is YSYEKL in the germline V gene. In nucleotides, the CDR3 is TGCGCCAGCAGCTTGTCGGGCCCCGACGCTGAAGCTTTCTTT. This encodes CASSLSGPDAEAFF.

The chain uses TRBV4-2 and TRBJ1-2, with unresolved D. This CDR3 contains 13 residues. Germline V gene data show CDR1 as LGHNA and CDR2 as YNFKEQ. V was shortened by 4 bases and J by 2 bases, with 8 bases between the two germline ends. CDR3 in DNA: TGTGCCAGCAGCCGTACGGGGAACTATGGCTACACCTTC. Residues: CASSRTGNYGYTF.

The rearrangement joins TRBV5-1 to TRBJ1-6; 10 nucleotides agree with TRBD1. V was clipped by 5 bases and J by 7 bases; unmatched bases: 15. The CDR3 sequence is 18 residues long. Germline loops: CDR1 SGHRS, CDR2 YFSETQ. The DNA for the CDR3 is TGCGCCAGCAGAAGGGACAGGGGTGCTACGACTCAAAATTCACCCCTCCACTTT. It specifies CASRRDRGATTQNSPLHF.

This CDR3 is CASSFSQKFSEAFF. In nucleotides, the CDR3 is TGTGCCAGCAGTTTTTCACAGAAATTTTCTGAAGCTTTCTTT. V and J are TRBV28 and TRBJ1-1, with D hard to call. There are 14 residues in the CDR3. Germline V gives CDR1 MDHEN, CDR2 SYDVKM. The germline V and J ends were trimmed by 3 bases and 6 bases, with 14 bases remaining between them.

The chain uses TRBV6-5 and TRBJ1-4; a weak D match, TRBD1 (5 bases). CDR3 length: 13 amino acids. Looked up from germline, CDR1 is MNHEY and CDR2 is SVGAGI. Trimming took off 2 bases at V and 7 bases at J, with 8 bases between the two ends. This chain's CDR3 is CASSYRGGEKLFF. The CDR3 coding sequence is TGTGCCAGCAGTTACAGGGGAGGTGAAAAACTGTTTTTT.

This sequence joins TRBV5-1 and TRBJ1-2; the D is unclear. Germline values: CDR1 SGHRS, CDR2 YFSETQ. The V end was cut by 2 bases, the J end by 2 bases, with 7 bases between. The CDR3 consists of 13 residues. The CDR3 protein is CASSFGPNYGYTF. For the CDR3, the DNA is TGCGCCAGCAGCTTTGGACCCAACTATGGCTACACCTTC. The variable domain in full, completed from reference TRBV5-1 and TRBJ1-2, reads KAGVTQTPRYLIKTRGQQVTLSCSPISGHRSVSWYQQTPGQGLQFLFEYFSETQRNKGNFPGRFSGRQFSNSRSEMNVSTLELGDSALYLCASSFGPNYGYTFGSGTRLTVV.

The CDR3 DNA is TGTGCCAGCAAACAGAACCAAGAGACCCAGTACTTC. Its translation is CASKQNQETQYF. The rearrangement joins TRBV2 to TRBJ2-5, with D hard to call. The V gene's germline CDR1 is SNHLY and CDR2 FYNNEI. The length of the CDR3 is 12 residues. The ends were cut back, 7 bases at V and 0 bases at J, with 6 bases in the middle.

In this sample, this clone turned up a few times. V is TRBV4-1 and J is TRBJ1-4; D possibly corresponds to TRBD1 (5 bases). Germline V gene sequence: CDR1 MGHRA, CDR2 YSYEKL. CDR3 size: 13 residues. V was clipped by 5 bases and J by 8 bases, with 12 bases between them. CDR3 sequence: CASSKGLYEKLFF. DNA of the CDR3: TGCGCCAGCAGCAAGGGACTCTACGAAAAACTGTTTTTT.

CDR3 amino acids: CASSPWTSGGAADTQYF. The CDR3 nucleotides read TGTGCCAGCAGCCCGTGGACTAGCGGGGGGGCAGCAGATACGCAGTATTTT. The chain employs TRBV7-2 and TRBJ2-3; 15 bases are a match to TRBD2. This CDR3 region has 17 residues. CDR1 is SGHTA, CDR2 FQGNSA, per germline. With V trimmed by 5 bases and J by 4 bases, 7 bases remained unmatched.

V and J are TRBV12-3 or TRBV12-4 and TRBJ2-5; TRBD2 is a possible D gene (5 bases). The ends were cut back, 5 bases at V and 3 bases at J, with 10 bases in the middle. CDR3 length: 13 amino acids. The CDR3 sequence: CASSPPGKETQYF. The CDR3 region has the DNA TGTGCCAGCAGTCCCCCGGGAAAAGAGACCCAGTACTTC.

The gene calls are TRBV12-3 or TRBV12-4 and TRBJ2-7, with TRBD1 as a possible D gene (6 bases). Between the trimmed V and J ends, which lost 5 bases and 5 bases, there was a span of 10 bases. The CDR3 has 12 residues. CDR3 nucleotides: TGTGCCAGCAGTGAACAGGGTCACGAGCAGTACTTC. The encoded protein is CASSEQGHEQYF.

The genes are TRBV5-8 and TRBJ1-6, with TRBD1 identical over 8 bases. The CDR3 has 14 amino acids. The germline V gene encodes CDR1 SGHTS and CDR2 YDEGEE. V lost 0 bases and J lost 10; bases outside the gene matches: 3. The CDR3 sequence: CASSLGTGFSPLHF. CDR3 nucleotides: TGTGCCAGCAGCTTGGGGACAGGGTTCTCACCCCTCCACTTT.

The sample holds a few counts of this clone. This chain connects TRBV2 to TRBJ2-7; 8 nucleotides align to TRBD1. The CDR3 loop spans 14 amino acids. Trimming cost V 5 bases and J 6 bases; bases outside gene matches: 9. Germline V gene data show CDR1 as SNHLY and CDR2 as FYNNEI. The CDR3 DNA is TGTGCCAGCAGTCCCACCGGGACAGGAGGCGAGCAGTACTTC. As protein: CASSPTGTGGEQYF.

The chain recombines TRBV7-2 with TRBJ1-1; weak D call: TRBD1 (5 bases). Germline V CDR1 and CDR2: SGHTA, FQGNSA. The CDR3 has 16 residues. The V end lost 5 bases, the J end lost 0 bases, and 16 bases lay between the germline ends. This chain's CDR3 is CASSVDSQNMNTEAFF. The CDR3 bases are TGTGCCAGCAGCGTAGACAGCCAAAATATGAACACTGAAGCTTTCTTT.